Reported below is one TCR beta chain. Its target is unknown. The record originates from a study of T cells expressing NK-cell markers. Study at large: One of the eight sequenced donors was seronegative, whereas the other seven were HCMV-seropositive. Points from the study as a whole: Of the CD8+ T cell pool in 5 to 7 donors, roughly 1.0-7.5% was accounted for by dominant NKG2C+ clonotypes.

The CDR3 is 14 residues long. Germline values: CDR1 MGHRA, CDR2 YSYEKL. In generating TCR beta cDNA, 5'RACE template switching with UMIs was used. TCRdb re-called the 5' RACE reads; every CDR3 protein appears as one record, without DNA. Its table records some 140,000 distinct CDR3 sequences. This chain links TRBV4-1 with TRBJ2-7. Sequencing was performed on blood T cells: a sorted CD56 or NKG2C T cell subset, CD4+ or CD8+ T cells, or bulk PBMC T cells (not recorded which). The clonotype was recovered from a woman in her forties or fifties in good health. CDR3 amino acids: CASSQAGSFYEQYF.